These 26 T cell receptor beta chains share one sample of origin, sequenced in a study of T cell changes during pregnancy in multiple sclerosis. TCRdb keeps only in-frame clones here, not all; method: immunoSEQ multiplex PCR. The data contain 35,000 to 45,000 clones, roughly nine tenths of them singletons. This specimen consisted of peripheral blood, obtained in the third trimester of pregnancy. These receptors originate from a female donor in good health, enrolled as a control in a pregnancy study.

The chain has TRBV7-3 and TRBJ2-7, with D unresolved. The V end was cut by 2 bases, the J end by 9 bases, with 14 bases between. The CDR3 extends over 13 amino acids. CDR1 SGHTA and CDR2 FQGTGA come from the germline V gene. CDR3 DNA: TGTGCCAGCAGCTTAGTATTGCTGTGCGGGCAGTACTTC. Encoded protein: CASSLVLLCGQYF.

The chain has TRBV9 and TRBJ2-7, with 13 nucleotides matching TRBD2. The CDR3 is 17 amino acids. Trimming removed 4 bases from V and 1 base from J; junction bases left unmatched: 8. CDR1 and CDR2 (germline): SGDLS, YYNGEE. The DNA of the CDR3 is TGTGCCAGCAGCCGTAGTCGGACTAGCGGGAGTTCCTACGAGCAGTACTTC. Encoded protein: CASSRSRTSGSSYEQYF.

This clone is medium-sized. V and J are TRBV10-3 and TRBJ2-2; weak D call: TRBD2 (7 bases). With 6 bases removed from V and 1 base from J, the gap between germline ends came to 12 bases. Looked up from germline, CDR1 is ENHRY and CDR2 is SYGVKD. This CDR3 comprises 15 residues. The CDR3 sequence is CAIRRGRGNTGELFF. The CDR3 DNA follows: TGTGCCATCAGGCGGGGGCGCGGGAACACCGGGGAGCTGTTTTTT.

V usage is TRBV9 and J usage is TRBJ1-5; 9 bases line up with TRBD1. After removal of 3 bases from V and 4 bases from J, the junction contained 5 bases not matched to a gene. The germline V gene has CDR1 SGDLS and CDR2 YYNGEE. The CDR3 has 15 residues. The CDR3 protein is CASSARDRENQPQHF. As DNA, the CDR3 is TGTGCCAGCAGCGCCCGGGACAGGGAAAATCAGCCCCAGCATTTT. Based on the CDR3 plus reference TRBV9 and TRBJ1-5, the full variable domain is DSGVTQTPKHLITATGQRVTLRCSPRSGDLSVYWYQQSLDQGLQFLIQYYNGEERAKGNILERFSAQQFPDLHSELNLSSLELGDSALYFCASSARDRENQPQHFGDGTRLSIL.

This chain connects TRBV6-4 to TRBJ2-1, with 11 nucleotides matching TRBD2. The CDR3 is 16 amino acids. The J segment lost 10 bases and the V segment lost 2 bases, leaving 10 bases of the junction unmatched. The germline CDR1 and CDR2 sequences are MRHNA and SNTAGT. The CDR3 DNA sequence: TGTGCCAGCAGTGACACAGTGGCTAGCGGGGGGTCGGAGCAGTTCTTC. It is translated as CASSDTVASGGSEQFF.

In this sample, this clone turned up a few times. CDR3 bases: TGTGCCAGCAGTTCCTCTCAGGACAGGGTGGTAGACACTGAAGCTTTCTTT. It is translated as CASSSSQDRVVDTEAFF. This rearrangement joins TRBV27 to TRBJ1-1, with 8 bases lining up with TRBD1. The CDR3 loop spans 17 amino acids. V trimming: 4 bases; J trimming: 3 bases; junction bases outside the gene matches: 13. CDR1 is MNHEY and CDR2 is SMNVEV in the germline V gene (reference sequence).

The CDR3 DNA is TGTGCCATCAGTGACTCCGGGACAGAGAACACCGGGGAGCTGTTTTTT. This sequence encodes CAISDSGTENTGELFF. The J gene is TRBJ2-2, the V gene TRBV10-3, with 7 bases matching TRBD1. The CDR3 contains 16 residues. J was trimmed by 1 base and V by 3 bases; bases with no gene match: 5. From germline, CDR1 is ENHRY and CDR2 SYGVKD.

The chain combines TRBV27 with TRBJ2-1, with 11 bases identical to TRBD2. Germline loops: CDR1 MNHEY, CDR2 SMNVEV (reference sequence). There are 15 residues in the CDR3. Trimming took 5 bases from V and 7 from J; bases not matched to a gene: 7. The CDR3 loop is CASSRLAGYENEQFF. CDR3 nucleotide sequence: TGTGCCAGCAGTCGACTAGCGGGATACGAAAATGAGCAGTTCTTC.

The J gene is TRBJ2-1, the V gene TRBV9; possibly TRBD2 for D (6 bases). The CDR3 extends over 15 amino acids. CDR1 is SGDLS, CDR2 YYNGEE, per germline. The V and J ends lost 2 bases and 7 bases respectively, with 16 bases between them. CDR3 bases: TGTGCCAGCAGCGTCGCGGGGTCTGGGGGAAATGAGCAGTTCTTC. This sequence encodes CASSVAGSGGNEQFF.

The V and J genes are TRBV2 and TRBJ2-1; possible D gene TRBD2, 7 bases. CDR3 length: 15 amino acids. Trimming shortened V by 8 bases and J by 4 bases, and 18 bases separated the two germline ends. Germline V gene lookup returns CDR1 SNHLY and CDR2 FYNNEI. Here the CDR3 reads CASRWGASGYNEQFF. The CDR3 region has the DNA TGTGCCAGCCGCTGGGGGGCTAGCGGTTACAATGAGCAGTTCTTC.

The chain employs TRBV6-6 and TRBJ1-5, with 8 bases that match TRBD1. The germline CDR1 and CDR2 sequences are MNHNY and SVGAGI (reference sequence). This CDR3 has 14 residues. The J segment lost 6 bases and the V segment lost 2 bases, leaving 3 bases of the junction unmatched. The CDR3 DNA follows: TGTGCCAGCAGTTACGCAGGGGGCAGTCAGCCCCAGCATTTT. This sequence encodes CASSYAGGSQPQHF.

The rearrangement joins TRBV9 to TRBJ1-2, with TRBD1 matching over 8 bases. From germline, CDR1 is SGDLS and CDR2 YYNGEE. The CDR3 loop spans 16 amino acids. V lost 2 bases to trimming and J lost 0 bases; unmatched junction nucleotides: 6. For the CDR3, the DNA is TGTGCCAGCAGCGTGGCAGGGACAGGCTCTAACTATGGCTACACCTTC. This translates into CASSVAGTGSNYGYTF.

The DNA for the CDR3 is TGTGCCAGCAGTGAAGCGCCGGGGGGGGGTGTTAAGGAGACCCAGTACTTC. Its translation is CASSEAPGGGVKETQYF. V is TRBV2 and J is TRBJ2-5; 8 bases fit TRBD2. Germline CDR1 reads SNHLY; CDR2 reads FYNNEI. CDR3 length: 17 amino acids. V was clipped by 0 bases and J by 5 bases; unmatched bases: 11.

The J gene is TRBJ1-4, the V gene TRBV4-1; 7 positions match TRBD1. CDR3 length: 14 amino acids. Trimming at V came to 3 bases and at J to 8 bases, leaving 6 bases not matched to a gene. The germline V gene encodes CDR1 MGHRA and CDR2 YSYEKL. CDR3 sequence (DNA): TGCGCCAGCAGCCAGGTTGAGGGGGCAGAAAAACTGTTTTTT. As protein: CASSQVEGAEKLFF.

This clone was seen just once. This sequence joins TRBV13 and TRBJ2-7, with D perhaps matching TRBD2 (5 bases). V dropped 2 bases and J dropped 0 bases, with 11 bases sitting between them. Looked up from germline, CDR1 is PRHDT and CDR2 is FYEKMQ (reference sequence). This CDR3 is 15 amino acids long. In DNA form, the CDR3 reads TGTGCCAGCAGCTTAAAGGACTTCCTCTCCTACGAGCAGTACTTC. Amino acids: CASSLKDFLSYEQYF.

The chain couples TRBV5-6 to TRBJ2-2; possibly TRBD1 for D (6 bases). This CDR3 is 14 amino acids long. The germline V and J ends were trimmed by 5 bases and 6 bases, with 14 bases remaining between them. The germline V gene has CDR1 SGHDT and CDR2 YYEEEE. The CDR3 nucleotides read TGTGCCAGCAGAGGGGGAAGGAGCGCCGGGGAGCTGTTTTTT. Protein sequence: CASRGGRSAGELFF. Using reference TRBV5-6 and TRBJ2-2 for the parts outside the CDR3, the full variable domain is DAGVTQSPTHLIKTRGQQVTLRCSPKSGHDTVSWYQQALGQGPQFIFQYYEEEERQRGNFPDRFSGHQFPNYSSELNVNALLLGDSALYLCASRGGRSAGELFFGEGSRLTVL.

The chain couples TRBV13 to TRBJ2-5; TRBD2 agrees at 10 bases. There are 16 residues in the CDR3. The V gene end was trimmed by 2 bases and the J gene end by 2 bases; junction bases not matched to a gene: 5. Germline V gene data show CDR1 as PRHDT and CDR2 as FYEKMQ (reference sequence). The CDR3 nucleotides read TGTGCCAGCAGCTTACGCCTAGCGGGAGTTCAAGAGACCCAGTACTTC. Protein product: CASSLRLAGVQETQYF. The full variable domain, its missing parts supplied by reference TRBV13 and TRBJ2-5, is AAGVIQSPRHLIKEKRETATLKCYPIPRHDTVYWYQQGPGQDPQFLISFYEKMQSDKGSIPDRFSAQQFSDYHSELNMSSLELGDSALYFCASSLRLAGVQETQYFGPGTRLLVL.

The gene calls are TRBV29-1 and TRBJ2-5, with TRBD1 identical over 7 bases. Germline V gene lookup returns CDR1 SQVTM and CDR2 ANQGSEA. After removal of 7 bases from V and 5 bases from J, the junction contained 10 bases not matched to a gene. The CDR3 extends over 13 amino acids. CDR3 sequence reads: CSAWDRVVETQYF. CDR3 bases: TGCAGCGCCTGGGACAGAGTTGTCGAGACCCAGTACTTC.

V is TRBV9 and J is TRBJ1-2; D is possibly TRBD1 (6 bases). Per the germline V gene, CDR1 is SGDLS and CDR2 is YYNGEE. The CDR3 contains 13 residues. Trimming took off 0 bases at V and 6 bases at J, with 9 bases between the two ends. The CDR3 region has the DNA TGTGCCAGCAGCGTAGGAGGGGGGGATGGCTACACCTTC. Its protein is CASSVGGGDGYTF.

V gene TRBV9 combines with J gene TRBJ2-5; 10 positions agree with TRBD1. Germline V gene lookup returns CDR1 SGDLS and CDR2 YYNGEE. V gave up 4 bases and J gave up 1 base; unmatched junction bases: 7. This CDR3 comprises 16 residues. The CDR3 is CASSPRDRGGQETQYF. The CDR3 nucleotides read TGTGCCAGCAGCCCGAGGGACAGGGGAGGCCAAGAGACCCAGTACTTC.

The J gene is TRBJ2-7, the V gene TRBV25-1; no clear D gene. The germline V gene has CDR1 MGHDK and CDR2 SYGVNS. Trimming stripped 8 bases from V and 3 bases from J, with 5 bases between. The CDR3 is 10 amino acids. The CDR3 nucleotides read TGTGCCAGCGCGAGCTACGAGCAGTACTTC. As protein: CASASYEQYF.

The genes are TRBV10-2 and TRBJ2-3, with D possibly matching TRBD2 (6 bases). Germline CDR1 reads WSHSY; CDR2 reads SAAADI. The germline V and J ends were trimmed by 3 bases and 3 bases, with 10 bases remaining between them. The CDR3 totals 14 residues. This chain's CDR3 is CASSDGSWTDTQYF. The CDR3 coding sequence is TGCGCCAGCAGTGACGGGAGCTGGACAGATACGCAGTATTTT.

The chain couples TRBV5-6 to TRBJ2-2; TRBD1 matches at 9 bases. There are 13 residues in the CDR3. Germline V CDR1 and CDR2: SGHDT, YYEEEE. The J segment lost 7 bases and the V segment lost 5 bases, leaving 3 bases of the junction unmatched. The CDR3 region has the DNA TGTGCCAGCAGTGGACAGGGGTTCGGGGAGCTGTTTTTT. This gives the protein CASSGQGFGELFF.

The CDR3 DNA follows: TGTGCCACCCCAAAGCGGGGCTCCTACAATGAGCAGTTCTTC. It codes for CATPKRGSYNEQFF. V and J are TRBV6-1 and TRBJ2-1, with 7 bases matching TRBD2. Looked up from germline, CDR1 is MNHNS and CDR2 is SASEGT. The CDR3 has 14 amino acids. The V gene end was trimmed by 10 bases and the J gene end by 0 bases; junction bases not matched to a gene: 6.

This clone occurred once. V is TRBV13 and J is TRBJ2-7, with 8 bases fitting TRBD1. There are 14 residues in the CDR3. Germline V CDR1 and CDR2: PRHDT, FYEKMQ (reference sequence). V lost 4 bases to trimming and J lost 7 bases; unmatched junction nucleotides: 9. CDR3: CASSYGQGEWEQYF. CDR3 DNA: TGTGCCAGCAGCTACGGACAGGGAGAGTGGGAGCAGTACTTC.

The CDR3: CASRGTSGITEQFF. The CDR3 nucleotides are TGTGCCAGCAGAGGGACTAGCGGGATCACTGAGCAGTTCTTC. The rearrangement joins TRBV21-1 to TRBJ2-1; the table's D call TRBD2 went unverified against the DNA. TRBV21-1 has pseudogene status. This CDR3 is built from 14 residues.